One and the same sample provided the 20 T cell receptor beta chains below, sequenced in a study of CD8+CD57+ T cells in acquired aplastic anemia. TCR beta VDJ and CDR3 were profiled, and genomic DNA was the template. TCRdb re-called the reads through MiXCR, storing one row per CDR3 protein. Here the sample spans some 120,000 distinct CDR3 sequences, around 48% being singletons. The sequenced material came from sorted CD4+, CD8+, or CD8+CD57+ T cells (not recorded which) from PBMCs. The receptor source for this set is a human donor in good health, serving as a control.

The rearrangement joins TRBV7-8 to TRBJ2-5; D unresolved. CDR1 is SGHVS and CDR2 is FQNEAQ in the germline V gene. Trimming cost V 3 bases and J 4 bases, with 9 bases left between them. The CDR3 contains 13 residues. CDR3 residues: CASSLNSRETQYF. For the CDR3, the DNA is TGTGCCAGCAGCTTGAACAGCCGAGAGACCCAGTACTTC.

This chain connects TRBV7-7 to TRBJ1-4; 11 bases agree with TRBD1. The J segment lost 5 bases and the V segment lost 4 bases, leaving 0 bases of the junction unmatched. The length of the CDR3 is 14 residues. Germline loops: CDR1 SSHAT, CDR2 FNYEAQ (reference sequence). CDR3 protein: CASSWDRGNEKLFF. CDR3 DNA: TGTGCCAGCAGCTGGGACAGGGGGAATGAAAAACTGTTTTTT. Filled out from reference TRBV7-7 and TRBJ1-4, the complete variable domain reads GAGVSQSPRYKVTKRGQDVTLRCDPISSHATLYWYQQALGQGPEFLTYFNYEAQPDKSGLPSDRFSAERPEGSISTLTIQRTEQRDSAMYRCASSWDRGNEKLFFGSGTQLSVL.

This sequence joins TRBV11-2 and TRBJ2-3; D possibly corresponds to TRBD2 (6 bases). Germline V CDR1 and CDR2: SGHAT, FQNNGV. This CDR3 has 15 amino acids. Trimming left V 5 bases short and J 6 bases short, with 18 bases between. Here the CDR3 reads CASSRSWGERDTQYF. The CDR3 DNA follows: TGTGCCAGCAGCCGGTCGTGGGGGGAGAGGGATACGCAGTATTTT.

This clonotype was detected many times. V and J are TRBV6-6 and TRBJ1-3; the match to TRBD1 covers 9 bases. The junction had 2 bases not matched to a gene; V was cut back by 4 bases and J by 1 base. Germline V gene data show CDR1 as MNHNY and CDR2 as SVGAGI (reference sequence). The CDR3 extends over 15 amino acids. Here the CDR3 reads CASSSDRGSGNTIYF. In nucleotides, the CDR3 is TGTGCCAGCAGTTCGGACAGGGGTTCTGGAAACACCATATATTTT.

A few counts support this clonotype. The chain uses TRBV19 and TRBJ2-3, with 7 bases identical to TRBD1. V lost 7 bases, J lost 3 bases, and 7 bases stayed unmatched. CDR1 is LNHDA and CDR2 is SQIVND in the germline V gene (reference sequence). The length of the CDR3 is 14 residues. This CDR3 reads CASTRGYRTDTQYF. DNA of the CDR3: TGTGCCAGTACCAGGGGGTACCGAACAGATACGCAGTATTTT.

This clonotype was detected many times. This chain's CDR3 is CASSRSSPLDQPQHF. The CDR3 nucleotides are TGTGCCAGCAGTCGGTCATCACCCCTTGATCAGCCCCAGCATTTT. The gene calls are TRBV12-3 or TRBV12-4 and TRBJ1-5; D gene ambiguous. The CDR3 has 15 residues. V lost 5 bases to trimming and J lost 5 bases, with 16 bases between them.

This clonotype was found many times. The gene calls are TRBV7-2 and TRBJ2-2, with D tentatively TRBD2 (5 bases). The ends were cut back, 5 bases at V and 5 bases at J, with 15 bases in the middle. The CDR3 is 15 residues long. In germline, CDR1 is SGHTA, CDR2 FQGNSA. DNA of the CDR3: TGTGCCAGCAGCCCAACTAGTTTCGCGACCGGGGAGCTGTTTTTT. It yields the protein CASSPTSFATGELFF.

This clonotype showed up just once. The chain recombines TRBV25-1 with TRBJ1-1; D not resolved. Germline V gives CDR1 MGHDK, CDR2 SYGVNS. V lost 0 bases and J 4 bases, leaving 9 bases between the germline ends. The CDR3 spans 14 residues. In DNA form, the CDR3 reads TGTGCCAGCAGTGAATATGGAGGGTCCACTGAAGCTTTCTTT. As protein: CASSEYGGSTEAFF.

This clonotype turned up a few times. The chain has TRBV15 and TRBJ1-5; TRBD1 is a possible D gene (5 bases). Germline loops: CDR1 LNHNV, CDR2 YYDKDF (reference sequence). There are 14 residues in the CDR3. Trimming pared 2 bases from V and 5 bases from J, leaving 10 bases between. The DNA of the CDR3 is TGTGCCACCAGCAGACAGGGCGGGGATCAGCCCCAGCATTTT. Amino acids: CATSRQGGDQPQHF.

The chain carries TRBV7-9 and TRBJ2-7; TRBD1 aligns across 7 bases. CDR1 SEHNR and CDR2 FQNEAQ come from the germline V gene (reference sequence). V gave up 1 base and J gave up 6 bases; unmatched junction bases: 6. The CDR3 is 14 amino acids. The CDR3 here is CASSLGGDRVEQYF. CDR3 DNA: TGTGCCAGCAGCTTAGGGGGCGACAGGGTCGAGCAGTACTTC.

This clonotype was observed a single time. This chain joins TRBV29-1 and TRBJ2-3, with D hard to call. The CDR3 totals 12 residues. Looked up from germline, CDR1 is SQVTM and CDR2 is ANQGSEA. V lost 4 bases, J lost 4 bases, and 9 bases lay in between. The CDR3 region is CSVGPDADTQYF. For the CDR3, the DNA is TGCAGCGTTGGTCCAGACGCAGATACGCAGTATTTT.

This clonotype was counted at least ten times. The rearrangement links TRBV5-1 to TRBJ1-1; 9 bases are a match to TRBD1. In germline, CDR1 is SGHRS, CDR2 YFSETQ. V trimming: 3 bases; J trimming: 1 base; junction bases outside the gene matches: 10. The CDR3 has 17 amino acids. The CDR3 nucleotides read TGCGCCAGCAGCTCATCCGGGACAGGGAATTGGAACACTGAAGCTTTCTTT. Its protein product is CASSSSGTGNWNTEAFF.

This clonotype was recorded a few times. A read error may explain this, as a much larger clone is one base away. The conserved phenylalanine or tryptophan normally closing the CDR3 is absent here, so this likely arose from a read error. The chain uses TRBV4-1 and TRBJ1-5; D not certain. V was clipped by 7 bases and J by 0 bases, with 13 bases between them. Germline V gene lookup returns CDR1 MGHRA and CDR2 YSYEKL. The CDR3 has 15 amino acids. CDR3 nucleotides: TGCGCCAGCAATTCAGCGTTGAATAGCAATCAGCCCCAGCATGTT. The encoded protein is CASNSALNSNQPQHV.

This clonotype was seen at least ten times. This sequence joins TRBV5-4 and TRBJ2-3; possible D gene TRBD2, 6 bases. The CDR3 extends over 14 amino acids. V gave up 2 bases and J gave up 2 bases, with 9 bases separating them. CDR1 SGHNT and CDR2 YYREEE come from the germline V gene (reference sequence). In DNA form, the CDR3 reads TGTGCCAGCAGCTTATCGGGGGTCACAGATACGCAGTATTTT. It encodes CASSLSGVTDTQYF.

At least ten counts were recorded for this clonotype. V usage is TRBV20-1 and J usage is TRBJ1-2, with D perhaps matching TRBD1 (6 bases). Per germline, CDR1 DFQATT and CDR2 SNEGSKA (reference sequence). V lost 2 bases to trimming and J lost 4 bases, with 14 bases between them. CDR3 length equals 14 residues. Written as DNA, the CDR3 is TGCAGTGCTAGATCGGTAGGCAGGGGCTATGGCTACACCTTC. Amino acids: CSARSVGRGYGYTF.

This clonotype has a handful of counts. Being one base from a much bigger clone, this may be a read error. This sequence joins TRBV6-1 and TRBJ2-3; the D gene is possibly TRBD2 (6 bases). The length of the CDR3 is 11 residues. From germline, CDR1 is MNHNS and CDR2 SASEGT. The CDR3 DNA is TGTGCGACGCGGGGCACAGATACGCGGTATTTT. This encodes CATRGTDTRYF.

CDR3 in DNA: TGCAGTGCTTATGGACTAGCGGGGGGGGAAGAGACCCAGTACTTC. Translating it yields CSAYGLAGGEETQYF. The chain employs TRBV20-1 and TRBJ2-5; 15 nucleotides match TRBD2. J gave up 3 bases and V 5 bases, and 4 bases lay outside the gene matches. The CDR3 is made up of 15 amino acids. CDR1 DFQATT and CDR2 SNEGSKA come from the germline V gene (reference sequence).

The rearrangement uses TRBV7-6 and TRBJ1-6; D unclear. Trimming removed 1 base from V and 11 bases from J, with 6 bases in between. The CDR3 contains 12 residues. Germline V lookup: CDR1 SGHVS, CDR2 FNYEAQ. For the CDR3, the DNA is TGTGCCAGCAGCTTAGGGAGAGCACCCCTCCACTTT. Its translation: CASSLGRAPLHF.

The gene calls are TRBV9 and TRBJ1-2, with 9 nucleotides matching TRBD1. With V trimmed by 4 bases and J by 3 bases, 4 bases remained unmatched. The germline V gene has CDR1 SGDLS and CDR2 YYNGEE. This CDR3 spans 14 amino acids. The CDR3 nucleotides are TGTGCCAGCAGCCGGGACAGGGCTCACTATGGCTACACCTTC. Translating it yields CASSRDRAHYGYTF.

This clonotype was seen many times. J is TRBJ1-2 and V is TRBV14, with TRBD1 as a possible D gene (6 bases). The germline V gene encodes CDR1 SGHDN and CDR2 FVKESK. Trimming removed 0 bases at V and 8 bases at J, with 19 bases between. CDR3 length equals 16 residues. CDR3 sequence (DNA): TGTGCCAGCAGCCAAGACCCCTTGAGGGGGGCAAAGGGCTACACCTTC. Its translation is CASSQDPLRGAKGYTF.